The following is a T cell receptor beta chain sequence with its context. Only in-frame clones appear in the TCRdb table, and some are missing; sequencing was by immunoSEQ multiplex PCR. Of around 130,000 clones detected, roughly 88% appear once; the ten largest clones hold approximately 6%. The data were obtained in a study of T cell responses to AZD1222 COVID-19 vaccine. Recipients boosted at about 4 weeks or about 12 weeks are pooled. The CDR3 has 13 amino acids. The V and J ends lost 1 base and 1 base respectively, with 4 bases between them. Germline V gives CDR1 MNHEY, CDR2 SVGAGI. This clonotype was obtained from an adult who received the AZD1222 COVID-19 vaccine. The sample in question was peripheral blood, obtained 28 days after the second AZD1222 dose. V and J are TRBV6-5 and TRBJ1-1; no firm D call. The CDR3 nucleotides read TGTGCCAGCAGTTACTGGGGGAACACTGAAGCTTTCTTT. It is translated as CASSYWGNTEAFF.